A selection of T cell receptor beta chains follows, all from one sample in a study of T-cell reconstitution after alpha-beta-depleted transplantation in children. From the PCR reads, TCRdb called clonotypes with MiXCR, one entry per CDR3 protein. Among hundreds of thousands of distinct CDR3 sequences listed, around 12% were seen once. The material was PBMCs from the stem cell graft donor, obtained from the stem cell graft. The receptors originated from a human donor who donated a stem cell graft to a child with combined immunodeficiency. Both conserved end residues are part of each CDR3. The D gene is left open where the match is weak. The size of a clone is reported for some rows only, either as once, few or many, or as a class for expanded clones.

V: TRBV29-1; J: TRBJ2-7; size: few; D: -; DNA: TGCAGCGTCGCCGGGCCCACCTACTACGAGCAGTACTTC; CDR3: CSVAGPTYYEQYF
V: TRBV4-3; J: TRBJ1-2; size: few; D: -; DNA: TGCGCCAGCAGCCAGCTATCGACGGGGAACTATGGCTACACCTTC; CDR3: CASSQLSTGNYGYTF
V: TRBV6-2/TRBV6-3; J: TRBJ2-3; size: many; D: -; DNA: TGTGCCAGCAGTTATTCTTATACGCAGTATTTT; CDR3: CASSYSYTQYF
V: TRBV3-1; J: TRBJ2-5; size: -; D: TRBD2; DNA: TGTGCCAGCAGCCGCAAAGGACTAGCCGGGGAGACCCAGTACTTC; CDR3: CASSRKGLAGETQYF
V: TRBV24-1; J: TRBJ2-3; size: -; D: -; DNA: TGTGCCACCAGTTTTTCGGTCGGCACAGATACGCAGTATTTT; CDR3: CATSFSVGTDTQYF
V: TRBV30; J: TRBJ1-2; size: -; D: TRBD1; DNA: TGTGCCTGGAGTACCACAGGGGGCAATGGCTACACCTTC; CDR3: CAWSTTGGNGYTF
V: TRBV24-1; J: TRBJ1-6; size: many; D: -; DNA: TGTGCCACCAGTGGAGGGCCCGGTAATTCACCCCTCCACTTT; CDR3: CATSGGPGNSPLHF
V: TRBV20-1; J: TRBJ2-2; size: -; D: -; DNA: TGCAGTGCTAGAGATCCGACAAGGCCGAACACCGGGGAGCTGTTTTTT; CDR3: CSARDPTRPNTGELFF
V: TRBV4-3; J: TRBJ2-2; size: -; D: -; DNA: TGCGCCAGCAGCCAAGAGCCTGGACAAGCGAACACCGGGGAGCTGTTTTTT; CDR3: CASSQEPGQANTGELFF
V: TRBV12-3/TRBV12-4; J: TRBJ1-1; size: many; D: -; DNA: TGTGCCAGCAGTTTCCAGAGGACGAACACTGAAGCTTTCTTT; CDR3: CASSFQRTNTEAFF
V: TRBV7-2; J: TRBJ2-2; size: -; D: TRBD2; DNA: TGTGCCAGCAGCATGGGACTAGCGGGAGTGGCCGGGGAGCTGTTTTTT; CDR3: CASSMGLAGVAGELFF
V: TRBV12-3/TRBV12-4; J: TRBJ2-7; size: -; D: TRBD1; DNA: TGTGCCAGCAGTTTGGACGGACAGGGGCTAGCCTACGAGCAGTACTTC; CDR3: CASSLDGQGLAYEQYF
V: TRBV12-3/TRBV12-4; J: TRBJ1-5; size: few; D: -; DNA: TGTGCCAGCAGTTTTACGACAGAGCCCGGCAATCAGCCCCAGCATTTT; CDR3: CASSFTTEPGNQPQHF
V: TRBV5-5; J: TRBJ2-2; size: -; D: TRBD2; DNA: TGTGCCAGCAGCTTGCACGGCGGGAGGGACACCGGGGAGCTGTTTTTT; CDR3: CASSLHGGRDTGELFF
V: TRBV6-5; J: TRBJ2-7; size: many; D: -; DNA: TGTGCCAGCAGTTACGGGGGCCCGAGTCGGCCCTACGAGCAGTACTTC; CDR3: CASSYGGPSRPYEQYF
V: TRBV4-3; J: TRBJ1-2; size: -; D: -; DNA: TGCGCCAGCAGTCGGACAGCGGGCTATGGCTACACCTTC; CDR3: CASSRTAGYGYTF
V: TRBV3-1; J: TRBJ2-1; size: many; D: -; DNA: TGTGCCAGCAGCCTCCGGGGGACACTCTTGGGGGAGCAGTTCTTC; CDR3: CASSLRGTLLGEQFF
V: TRBV7-9; J: TRBJ2-2; size: -; D: -; DNA: TGTGCCAGCAGCTTAGTTGAGACAACCGGGGAGCTGTTTTTT; CDR3: CASSLVETTGELFF
V: TRBV2; J: TRBJ1-4; size: few; D: TRBD1; DNA: TGTGCCAGCAGTAACAGCAGGGGGAATGAAAAACTGTTTTTT; CDR3: CASSNSRGNEKLFF
V: TRBV12-3/TRBV12-4; J: TRBJ1-2; size: many; D: -; DNA: TGTGCCAGCAGTCCGAGCGACAGCTATGGCTACACCTTC; CDR3: CASSPSDSYGYTF
V: TRBV27; J: TRBJ2-5; size: -; D: TRBD1; DNA: TGTGCCAGCAGTTTTTGGGACAGGGGGTCGGAGACCCAGTACTTC; CDR3: CASSFWDRGSETQYF
V: TRBV5-1; J: TRBJ2-5; size: many; D: -; DNA: TGCGCCAGCAGCGAGAGGGTACAAGAGACCCAGTACTTC; CDR3: CASSERVQETQYF
V: TRBV29-1; J: TRBJ2-5; size: -; D: TRBD2; DNA: TGCAGCGTTGCAGCGGGAGGAGAGACCCAGTACTTC; CDR3: CSVAAGGETQYF
V: TRBV12-3/TRBV12-4; J: TRBJ2-7; size: -; D: TRBD1; DNA: TGTGCCAGCAGTTCAGGGGGCCGAACCTACGAGCAGTACTTC; CDR3: CASSSGGRTYEQYF
V: TRBV12-3/TRBV12-4; J: TRBJ2-3; size: many; D: TRBD2; DNA: TGTGCCAGCAGTCCCAGTAGGGGGCAGAGCGGGGGGGCCGGAGATACGCAGTATTTT; CDR3: CASSPSRGQSGGAGDTQYF
V: TRBV27; J: TRBJ2-1; size: -; D: -; DNA: TGTGCCAGCAGTAAAAGCCGTGAGCAGTTCTTC; CDR3: CASSKSREQFF
V: TRBV4-3; J: TRBJ2-2; size: many; D: -; DNA: TGCGCCAGCAGCCACCCGGGGGCTGCTTCTGGGGAGCTGTTTTTT; CDR3: CASSHPGAASGELFF
V: TRBV18; J: TRBJ2-3; size: few; D: TRBD2; DNA: TGTGCCAGCTCGCCCGGACTAGACACAGATACGCAGTATTTT; CDR3: CASSPGLDTDTQYF